The next 18 T cell receptor beta chains were all read from a single sample in a study of cytomegalovirus exposure and HLA in healthy donors (dated by TCRdb to 2015 to 2018). Library prep was done by the immunoSEQ multiplex PCR assay. For the multiplex PCR, a mixture combining 60 forward primers for TCR Vbeta segments and 13 reverse primers for TCR Jbeta segments was used. TCRdb took this table from immuneACCESS and kept in-frame rearrangements with V and J called. Such tables lack part of the clones; where checked against another copy, unresolved V genes explain under half of the gap, and the rest is unexplained. The table held for this sample gives tens of thousands of clones. The top ten clones comprise around 2.1% of the sample. Sample: PBMCs. The receptor set was obtained from a woman younger than 35 in good health and CMV-seronegative.

The CDR3 sequence: CASSLIHGDSPLHF. In nucleotides, the CDR3 is TGTGCCAGCAGCTTGATACACGGGGATTCACCCCTCCACTTT. V gene TRBV11-3 combines with J gene TRBJ1-6; D is ambiguous. Germline assignment: CDR1 SGHNT and CDR2 YENEEA. V was cut by 3 bases and J by 8 bases, with 11 bases left in between. The CDR3 runs 14 residues.

The gene calls are TRBV5-6 and TRBJ1-1; D remains unclear. V lost 6 bases and J lost 0, with 12 bases in between. This CDR3 comprises 14 residues. Germline-derived CDR1 and CDR2 are SGHDT and YYEEEE. The CDR3 DNA sequence: TGTGCCAGCACCCGAGGAGTTATGAACACTGAAGCTTTCTTT. Its protein is CASTRGVMNTEAFF.

The V call is TRBV5-1, the J call TRBJ1-2, with a tentative D call TRBD1 (5 bases). This CDR3 contains 17 residues. The germline V gene encodes CDR1 SGHRS and CDR2 YFSETQ. Trimming removed 3 bases from V and 0 bases from J, with 18 bases in between. The CDR3 DNA sequence: TGCGCCAGCAGCTCAGACAGCCCCTTTGACTCTAACTATGGCTACACCTTC. Translated, it gives CASSSDSPFDSNYGYTF.

The chain is built from TRBV19 and TRBJ1-5; no clear D. CDR1 LNHDA and CDR2 SQIVND come from the germline V gene (reference sequence). Trimming stripped 10 bases from V and 6 bases from J, with 16 bases between. This CDR3 region has 13 residues. This CDR3 is CATQVTGSQPQHF. In DNA form, the CDR3 reads TGTGCCACCCAGGTCACGGGGAGTCAGCCCCAGCATTTT.

The chain recombines TRBV6-5 with TRBJ2-1, with TRBD2 identical over 7 bases. CDR1 and CDR2 from the germline V gene are MNHEY and SVGAGI. This CDR3 contains 16 residues. With 6 bases clipped from V and 5 bases from J, the junction kept 13 bases outside the gene matches. CDR3 DNA: TGTGCCAGCAGCTACGCGGGGGTCCTGACCGACAATGAGCAGTTCTTC. This sequence encodes CASSYAGVLTDNEQFF.

The gene calls are TRBV11-1 and TRBJ2-7, with 7 bases fitting TRBD1. The J segment lost 1 base and the V segment lost 5 bases, leaving 5 bases of the junction unmatched. The CDR3 has 14 residues. Germline loops: CDR1 SGHAT, CDR2 FQDESV (reference sequence). CDR3 DNA: TGTGCCAGCAGCGTCCGGACAGGATCCTACGAGCAGTACTTC. Translation gives CASSVRTGSYEQYF. The complete variable domain, with remaining parts taken from reference TRBV11-1 and TRBJ2-7, reads EAEVAQSPRYKITEKSQAVAFWCDPISGHATLYWYRQILGQGPELLVQFQDESVVDDSQLPKDRFSAERLKGVDSTLKIQPAELGDSAMYLCASSVRTGSYEQYFGPGTRLTVT.

The V gene is TRBV29-1, the J gene TRBJ2-7; 8 positions agree with TRBD2. CDR1 is SQVTM, CDR2 ANQGSEA, per germline. The CDR3 spans 13 residues. The J segment lost 2 bases and the V segment lost 6 bases, leaving 6 bases of the junction unmatched. In DNA, the CDR3 is TGCAGCGTCCAGCGGGGGAGCGCCTACGAGCAGTACTTC. Protein product: CSVQRGSAYEQYF.

CDR3 nucleotide sequence: TGCAGCGGCTGGACAGGGGAAAGCCCCTACGAGCAGTACTTC. This encodes CSGWTGESPYEQYF. This rearrangement joins TRBV29-1 to TRBJ2-7, with 9 bases lining up with TRBD1. The CDR3 spans 14 residues. Germline V gene data show CDR1 as SQVTM and CDR2 as ANQGSEA. The V and J ends lost 7 bases and 2 bases, in that order; junction bases with no gene match: 9.

The gene calls are TRBV9 and TRBJ2-3; 8 bases fit TRBD2. CDR3 size: 16 residues. With V trimmed by 4 bases and J by 4 bases, 11 bases remained unmatched. Per germline, CDR1 SGDLS and CDR2 YYNGEE. This CDR3 reads CASSIRGGDGADTQYF. CDR3 coding DNA: TGTGCCAGCAGCATCCGGGGGGGGGATGGGGCAGATACGCAGTATTTT.

The V and J genes are TRBV6-5 and TRBJ1-4, with TRBD1 matching over 9 bases. This CDR3 contains 14 residues. CDR1 is MNHEY and CDR2 is SVGAGI in the germline V gene. V lost 4 bases, J lost 7 bases, and 4 bases stayed unmatched. CDR3 amino acids: CASSSGTGFEKLFF. CDR3 DNA sequence: TGTGCCAGCAGTTCCGGGACAGGGTTTGAAAAACTGTTTTTT.

The chain joins TRBV7-2 to TRBJ2-1; 14 nucleotides align to TRBD2. The V and J ends lost 8 bases and 5 bases, in that order; junction bases with no gene match: 8. Germline V lookup: CDR1 SGHTA, CDR2 FQGNSA. The CDR3 has 16 amino acids. The chain's CDR3 is CASGGTSGGPDNEQFF. The CDR3 nucleotides are TGTGCCAGCGGCGGGACTAGCGGGGGCCCCGACAATGAGCAGTTCTTC. Full variable domain (outside the CDR3, taken from reference TRBV7-2 and TRBJ2-1): GAGVSQSPSNKVTEKGKDVELRCDPISGHTALYWYRQSLGQGLEFLIYFQGNSAPDKSGLPSDRFSAERTGGSVSTLTIQRTQQEDSAVYLCASGGTSGGPDNEQFFGPGTRLTVL.

The gene calls are TRBV5-1 and TRBJ2-3, with D maybe TRBD2 (5 bases). The V gene's germline CDR1 is SGHRS and CDR2 YFSETQ. The germline V and J ends were trimmed by 6 bases and 2 bases, with 22 bases remaining between them. The CDR3 loop spans 17 amino acids. The CDR3 is CASIKTGGPAHTDTQYF. In DNA form, the CDR3 reads TGCGCCAGCATCAAGACTGGCGGGCCGGCCCACACAGATACGCAGTATTTT.

The CDR3 region is CSVELGQGGYEQYF. The CDR3 region has the DNA TGCAGCGTTGAATTGGGACAGGGGGGGTACGAGCAGTACTTC. V usage is TRBV29-1 and J usage is TRBJ2-7; 11 nucleotides line up with TRBD1. Germline V lookup: CDR1 SQVTM, CDR2 ANQGSEA. This CDR3 region has 14 residues. V lost 2 bases, J lost 4 bases, and 4 bases stayed unmatched.

The V call is TRBV7-9, the J call TRBJ1-6; 9 nucleotides match TRBD1. The CDR3 has 15 amino acids. Germline trimming cut 5 bases from V and 5 bases from J; bases unmatched to any gene: 4. CDR1 is SEHNR, CDR2 FQNEAQ, per germline (reference sequence). The CDR3 DNA reads as TGTGCCAGCAGCCCCGGGACAGGGAATAATTCACCCCTCCACTTT. Translation: CASSPGTGNNSPLHF.

This chain links TRBV6-1 with TRBJ1-2, with 8 nucleotides matching TRBD1. J lost 3 bases, V lost 3 bases, and 9 bases had no gene match. This CDR3 has 16 residues. Germline lookup yields CDR1 MNHNS and CDR2 SASEGT. The CDR3, as DNA: TGTGCCAGCAGTGACATGGGGGACAGGACCGACTATGGCTACACCTTC. This gives the protein CASSDMGDRTDYGYTF.

About this clone itself: Germline and junction disagree at one end, which may indicate a read error. The J gene is TRBJ1-4, the V gene TRBV4-1; 8 nucleotides agree with TRBD1. The CDR3 contains 16 residues. In germline, CDR1 is MGHRA, CDR2 YSYEKL. In DNA, the CDR3 is TGCGCCAGCAGCCAAGCCCAGGGGGCAACTAATAAAAAACTGTTTTTT. It encodes CASSQAQGATNKKLFF.

The chain couples TRBV6-6 to TRBJ2-1, with D possibly matching TRBD2 (5 bases). Germline V CDR1 and CDR2: MNHNY, SVGAGI (reference sequence). This CDR3 spans 14 amino acids. Trimming left V 6 bases short and J 5 bases short, with 14 bases between. The CDR3 DNA reads as TGTGCCAGCAGGTGGACTGGGCAGGACAATGAGCAGTTCTTC. As protein: CASRWTGQDNEQFF.

This chain joins TRBV27 and TRBJ1-2; 8 bases line up with TRBD1. CDR1 and CDR2 from the germline V gene are MNHEY and SMNVEV (reference sequence). The CDR3 runs to 16 residues. The trim removed 2 bases at V and 4 bases at J, leaving 9 bases unmatched. In nucleotides, the CDR3 is TGTGCCAGCAGTTTAGTTGGGACAGGCCGCCCCTATGGCTACACCTTC. Its protein product is CASSLVGTGRPYGYTF.